This T cell receptor beta chain was profiled in a study of cytomegalovirus exposure and HLA in healthy donors (dated by TCRdb to the late 2010s). Regarding the study in general: An earlier analysis of roughly 500 of the donors reported roughly 270 Gb of sequence data and 117 million unique TCR beta sequences from 150 million to 200 million T cells. About 300 gigabases of sequencing data and approximately 80 million unique TCR sequences were included in an early release covering around 650 HLA-typed donors. Class I and class II HLA loci were covered by the typing at four-digit resolution. Using immunosequencing, the study profiled T cell repertoires from about 620 subjects and related those repertoires to cytomegalovirus serostatus. Alongside the repertoire data, information on donor age, sex, ethnicity and CMV serostatus was compiled. The number of typed donors differed by locus: about 629-630 for A, B, C, DRB1 and DQB1; about 520 for DQA1; approximately 610 for DPA1; and some 470 for DPB1. The later analysis used no new phenotypic data to find candidate immune exposures, relying instead on TCR beta sequences and their occurrence across donors. To predict cytomegalovirus infection status, the study combined high-throughput TCR immunosequencing, statistical association of individual TCRs with disease status, and machine learning. In a later genetic analysis, genome-wide SNP genotypes for about three fifths of the roughly 670 donors were used, and that subset was treated as a discovery cohort. The study aimed to test whether signatures of past pathogen exposure could be identified by cataloging public T cell receptors. A later analysis re-examined previously published TCR beta repertoires from hundreds of donors and added high-resolution HLA genotyping to investigate patterns of TCR occurrence. The genetic ancestry cluster associated with self-reported Caucasian donors included about four fifths of the roughly 400 genotyped donors. Every discovery cohort repertoire had been produced on one sequencing platform. On average, roughly 250,000 unique TCR beta nucleotide sequences were sequenced per donor among some 420 genotyped donors of the cohort, with roughly 18% of those sequences being non-productive. An earlier analysis of 587 of the donors used high-throughput TCR beta sequencing to judge whether each TCR beta V gene segment behaved as functional or pseudogenic. Several DR-DQ haplotypes were handled as single units for association and clustering because linkage in the cohort was strong. A separate validation cohort of about 110 different subjects was used in addition to the roughly 620-subject first cohort.

Study-wide findings and limitations: When HLA alleles, especially DR and DQ, strongly co-occurred, attributing TCR associations to individual alleles was difficult. In a later analysis, TCR association rates were found to vary across HLA loci, with the most associated TCRs seen for DRB1 alleles and the fewest for HLA-C alleles. At a false discovery rate of 0.05, a later analysis linked 16,000 or so TCR beta sequences to specific HLA alleles. Only TCR beta chains were sequenced in this cohort, and the absence of alpha or paired-chain data limited detectable features. A further reported finding was that TCR beta sequences accurately predicted the HLA-A and HLA-B alleles for most subjects in the first cohort. In an earlier analysis of about 600 of the donors, most TCR beta V segments appeared in productive rearrangements about 87% or about 30% of the time, broadly matching IMGT annotations. It was suggested by the authors that the approach could potentially be generalized to other disease states and immunological phenotypes. The 87-base-pair reads could not distinguish some IMGT-functional V segments, including TRBV6-2 and TRBV6-3, so those segments were excluded. HLA typing was unavailable for some donors at each locus, so association tests used only the typed subset. The study listed 150 to 200 TCR beta chains as associated with cytomegalovirus. The earlier analysis of a few hundred of the donors excluded seventeen rarely observed V segments, including chromosome 9 orphons, because counts were too low. The only immune exposure information available for the cohort was CMV serostatus. While some public TCRs were present in many individuals, most TCR sequences turned up only very rarely across donors. A cluster of highly shared sequence variants was judged likely to be a technical artifact of the sequencing pipeline. According to a later genetic analysis, donors in an Asian-associated ancestry cluster had fewer N-insertions in productive TCRs than the approximately 710-donor mean. Roughly uniform sequencing depth across donors was assumed in presence/absence analyses, although this assumption may not hold. In a later analysis, most CMV-associated TCR beta chains were found to appear HLA-restricted, with HLA associations seemingly driven largely by CMV exposure. An association between a missense DCLRE1C variant and V-gene and J-gene trimming of TCR beta chains was found in a later genetic analysis and replicated in an independent cohort. The classifier was reported to diagnose cytomegalovirus status with high specificity and sensitivity in both the original cohort and the validation cohort. Three of the identified cytomegalovirus-associated TCR beta chains were confirmed in vitro to be specific for cytomegalovirus antigens. Several of the top co-occurrence clusters appeared to be linked to parvovirus B19, influenza, CMV and Epstein-Barr virus, according to a later analysis. Correlated functional status among segregating V segments might reflect linkage disequilibrium, but an unknown experimental factor could not be ruled out. Compared with equally common non-associated chains, HLA-associated TCR beta chains in a later analysis were more clonally expanded and had lower generation probabilities.

In the case of this clone: Its antigen remains undetermined.

Libraries were made using the immunoSEQ multiplex PCR assay. For the multiplex PCR, a mixture combining 60 forward primers for TCR Vbeta segments and 13 reverse primers for TCR Jbeta segments was used. The CDR3 region of rearranged TCR beta genes was amplified from genomic DNA by a multiplex PCR assay. On the Illumina HiSeq System, the amplified TCR beta libraries were sequenced as 87-base-pair reads. Turning to the authors' computational methods: A later analysis tallied 80 million to 95 million unique TCR beta chains across the 700 or so repertoires, and approximately 12 million of those chains were shared by two or more donors. Raw reads were error-corrected and collapsed into unique sequences with a nearest-neighbor algorithm that merged closely related sequences to remove PCR and sequencing errors. To assign V, D and J gene segments, CDR3 sequences were aligned to IMGT reference sequences. For a sequence to be retained, a match of at least six nucleotides to both a V gene segment and a J gene segment was required. A rearrangement was called productive if the CDR3 had no stop codons and remained in frame with V and J, and every other rearrangement was called non-productive. CDR3 was defined by IMGT convention, running from the second conserved V-encoded cysteine to the conserved J-encoded phenylalanine. The earlier analysis of 587 of the donors excluded sequences that lacked an unambiguous match to a single V gene segment. An earlier analysis of 500 to 600 of the donors classified V segments as functional when productive rearrangements were above 56.7% and as segregating when the standard deviation between donors was above 5%. A statistical classification framework was built for diagnosing cytomegalovirus status from the catalog of TCR beta chain sequences. In a later analysis, V and J genes were assigned by comparing TCR nucleotide sequences against IMGT/GENE-DB human TR gene sequences. Using the TCRdist pipeline, a later analysis assigned CDR3 sequences along with most-parsimonious VDJ recombination scenarios. A later analysis defined each TCR beta chain by its CDR3 amino acid sequence plus V-gene family, and excluded reads lacking a unique V-gene family. In a later analysis, around 650 highly shared, low-generation-probability nucleotide sequences were removed to address suspected cross-contamination and a sequencing artifact. In a later analysis, a clonal expansion index was calculated for each public chain from normalized within-repertoire ranks of inferred template counts. In a later analysis, generation probabilities were computed with a VDJ recombination model fitted to out-of-frame rearrangements, and the resulting probabilities were checked against IGoR. In a later analysis, TCR-TCR, TCR-HLA and TCR-CMV co-occurrence was scored with hypergeometric tests, and a repertoire-size bias correction was applied to TCR pairs. False discovery rates were estimated in a later analysis by permuting HLA or CMV assignments 20 times. In a later analysis, co-occurring TCRs were grouped using DBSCAN, with TCRdist sequence similarity added in when clustering inside HLA-allele-positive subsets. Repertoires with fewer than 30,000 or more than 120,000 public chains, plus five repertoires with anomalous nucleotide sharing, were excluded from co-occurrence clustering. Imported from immuneACCESS, the table was reduced by TCRdb to in-frame sequences with V and J called. These copies leave out some clones; in studies compared against another copy, an unresolved V gene accounts for under half, and the cause of the remainder is not known. That table is the source of V, J and clone size, and D and trimming were worked out from the DNA. The table for this sample records about 120,000 clones. The ten largest make up more than 3.5% of the sample.

The cohort was made up of several hundred healthy bone marrow donors. Cohort members were all nominally healthy when sampled, although unrecorded immune exposures were likely present. The donor tested CMV seronegative and was one of the 352 seronegative cohort members. A peripheral blood sample was provided by each donor, and peripheral blood mononuclear cells were used for TCR beta sequencing. The Qiagen DNeasy Blood Extraction Kit was used to extract genomic DNA from the blood cell samples. Trimming leaves V shorter by 0 bases and J shorter by 0 bases, with the junction holding 11 bases beyond the gene matches. Taken from the germline V gene, the CDR1 and CDR2 loops are SGHRS and YFSETQ. From the cysteine through the phenylalanine, the CDR3 covers 19 amino acids. Of the read, only the CDR3 DNA is kept; its 57 bases are in frame from base 1.

The sequence came from a man between 25 and 39 years old in good health and CMV-seronegative. Sequencing was done on a sample of PBMCs. The rearrangement joined TRBV5-1 to TRBJ2-1, with TRBD2 matching 8 junction bases. The CDR3 region reads CASSLARGGMTRSYNEQFF. DNA sequence: TGCGCCAGCAGCTTGGCCCGGGGGGGAATGACGCGCTCCTACAATGAGCAGTTCTTC.